Listed below are T cell receptor beta chains from one sample, sequenced in a study of blood T cell repertoires in COVID-19. Only in-frame clones appear in the TCRdb table, and some are missing; sequencing was by immunoSEQ multiplex PCR. The data contain approximately 240,000 clones, 75% to 85% of them singletons. Source material: peripheral blood. The receptors come from a human donor in a cohort sampled during active COVID-19. Each CDR3 is given with its conserved first and last residue. Each record gives: D gene, V gene, clone size, J gene, CDR3 DNA, CDR3 protein. D genes are given only for firm matches. Clone size is stated in some rows and not others, as once, few, many or a class when expanded.

-,TRBV28,-,TRBJ2-7,TGTGCCAGCACAGCTGGAGGATCACCCTCCTACGAGCAGTACTTC,CASTAGGSPSYEQYF
TRBD1,TRBV4-1,medium-sized,TRBJ1-1,TGCGCCAGCAGCCAAGATAGGGACAGGGTCAGGGGATTGAACACTGAAGCTTTCTTT,CASSQDRDRVRGLNTEAFF
-,TRBV19,few,TRBJ1-5,TGTGCCAGTAGTATAGATCCCAGGGTTCGGAATCAGCCCCAGCATTTT,CASSIDPRVRNQPQHF
-,TRBV5-1,-,TRBJ2-3,TGCGCCAGCAGCTTAGACAGTCCCACAGATACGCAGTATTTT,CASSLDSPTDTQYF
TRBD2,TRBV10-2,-,TRBJ2-7,TGCGCCAGCCGATTCAAGGGACTAGCCTCCGACGAGCAGTACTTC,CASRFKGLASDEQYF
TRBD1,TRBV18,once,TRBJ2-7,TGTGCCAGCTCACTCCGGGACAGGGTAGAGCAGTACTTC,CASSLRDRVEQYF
TRBD1,TRBV28,once,TRBJ1-2,TGTGCCAGCACTTCACAGGGGCTGTACTATGGCTACACCTTC,CASTSQGLYYGYTF
TRBD1,TRBV30,-,TRBJ2-2,TGTGCCTGGGACAGGGTGGACACCGGGGAGCTGTTTTTT,CAWDRVDTGELFF
-,TRBV2,-,TRBJ1-4,TGTGCCAGCAAGGGAGAAAATGAAAAACTGTTTTTT,CASKGENEKLFF
TRBD1,TRBV19,-,TRBJ2-4,TGTGCCAGTACCGAGGGGACAGGGGACAGGGAAAACATTCAGTACTTC,CASTEGTGDRENIQYF
TRBD1,TRBV6-5,-,TRBJ2-7,TGTGCCAGCAGCGTGGACAGGGTTATCTCCTACGAGCAGTACTTC,CASSVDRVISYEQYF